This TCR beta chain was observed in a study of blood T cell repertoires in COVID-19. Study in general: Some COVID-19 samples were acute and others convalescent; all came from the United States, Italy and Spain. PBMCs, B-cell-depleted T cells, or T cells provided the cDNA or gDNA that made up the material.

The CDR3 has 17 residues. V lost 3 bases, J lost 2 bases, and 13 bases lay in between. The V gene's germline CDR1 is KGHDR and CDR2 SFDVKD. Followed over time, Seattle patients had been enrolled while infection was active. TCRdb's table, derived via immunoSEQ multiplex PCR, lists solely in-frame clones and lacks some. This table holds some 290,000 clones, roughly nine tenths found once. The clonotype was recovered from a young woman with COVID-19, enrolled during active disease. The sequencing input was peripheral blood. The chain employs TRBV24-1 and TRBJ2-6, with no clear D. Written as DNA, the CDR3 is TGTGCCACCAGTGATACCCAAGGAGTGACTGGGGCCAACGTCCTGACTTTC. Protein: CATSDTQGVTGANVLTF.